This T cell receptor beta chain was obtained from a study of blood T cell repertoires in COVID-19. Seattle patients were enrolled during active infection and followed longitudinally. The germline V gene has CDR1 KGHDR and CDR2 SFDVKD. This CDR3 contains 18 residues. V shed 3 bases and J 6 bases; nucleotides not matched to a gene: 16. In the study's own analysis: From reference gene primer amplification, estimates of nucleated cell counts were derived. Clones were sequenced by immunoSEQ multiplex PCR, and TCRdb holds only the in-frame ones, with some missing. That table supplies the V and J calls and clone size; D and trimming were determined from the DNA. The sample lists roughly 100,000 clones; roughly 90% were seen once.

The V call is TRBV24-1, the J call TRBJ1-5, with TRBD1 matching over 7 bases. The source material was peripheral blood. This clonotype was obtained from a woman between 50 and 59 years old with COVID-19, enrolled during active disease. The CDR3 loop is CATSDPQAGQELGQPQHF. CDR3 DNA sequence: TGTGCCACCAGTGATCCACAAGCCGGACAGGAACTCGGTCAGCCCCAGCATTTT.